The clone carrying this T cell receptor (beta chain) has at least ten counts. Its specificity is unknown. The sample comes from a study of human T cells and chemical hapten exposure. Broader study findings: While controls formed fewer of them, expanded TCRs formed significantly more large CDR3 similarity clusters.

Methods used by the authors: Samples had a median of around 91,000 TCRs, ranging roughly 20,000 to 750,000. One entry per CDR3 protein results from TCRdb running MiXCR on the RACE reads. TCRdb's processing, not the study's, gives the V and J calls here. The sample includes more than 70,000 distinct CDR3 sequences, about 8% seen only once; the top ten take approximately 2.4%. Documented time point: pre-sensitization, week 0. Treatment meaning: therapeutic diphenylcyclopropenone sensitization with weekly scalp DPC. It was unfractionated whole blood from which total RNA was extracted. The germline V gene has CDR1 MDHEN and CDR2 SYDVKM. V was pared by 3 bases and J by 5 bases, with 13 bases between. The CDR3 runs to 15 residues.

The TCR originated in a man in his forties or fifties with alopecia areata. Some clones in this sample may be carry-over from other donors' samples. The rearrangement joins TRBV28 to TRBJ1-4; maybe TRBD1 (6 bases). The sample was whole blood, taken in connection with sensitization to the hapten diphenylcyclopropenone (DPC). CDR3 nucleotides: TGTGCCAGCAGTTTCGGGGGGGCCCCAAATGAAAAACTGTTTTTT. It codes for CASSFGGAPNEKLFF.